This T cell receptor beta chain was retrieved from a study of cytomegalovirus exposure and HLA in healthy donors. In the PCR, 60 Vbeta and 13 Jbeta primers were used. TCRdb's table, derived via immunoSEQ multiplex PCR, lists solely in-frame clones and lacks some. The sample lists about 120,000 clones; under 80% were seen once. Germline V gene data show CDR1 as MRHNA and CDR2 as SNTAGT. Between the trimmed V and J ends, which lost 6 bases and 4 bases, there was a span of 15 bases. This CDR3 comprises 14 residues. This sequence originates from a man aged 35-49 years in good health and CMV-seropositive. Sequenced: PBMCs. The J gene is TRBJ1-2, the V gene TRBV6-4; TRBD1 might be the D (6 bases). CDR3 nucleotides: TGTGCCAGCAGCCCAGACAGGCCAGGCTATGGCTACACCTTC. It encodes CASSPDRPGYGYTF.